This is a list of T cell receptor beta chains from one sample in a study of monozygotic twins with inflammatory bowel disease. TCRdb reprocessed the 5' RACE reads and reports one entry per CDR3 protein, with no DNA. This sample lists approximately 420,000 distinct CDR3 sequences; its ten largest clones have approximately 2.3%. Sequenced input: blood. Source of these receptors: a human donor with ulcerative colitis or Crohn's disease, or a healthy co-twin of an affected twin (not recorded which). The CDR3 runs from the conserved cysteine through the conserved F or W.

V	J	CDR3
TRBV7-7	TRBJ2-1	CASSPGQESSYNEQFF
TRBV29-1	TRBJ2-5	CSAERGLGETQYF
TRBV5-5	TRBJ2-1	CASSGRGYSYNEQFF
TRBV3-1	TRBJ1-5	CASSQADNQPQHF
TRBV9	TRBJ2-1	CASSPRLAPSYNEQFF
TRBV27	TRBJ1-2	CASSLRQGGRGGYTF
TRBV7-2	TRBJ2-2	CASSSDRTNTGELFF
TRBV5-6	TRBJ2-3	CASSLVYSGGTTTSTDTQYF
TRBV7-7	TRBJ2-3	CASSPERGTDTQYF
TRBV28	TRBJ1-2	CASSAPSGSGYTF
TRBV5-1	TRBJ1-2	CASTKDGNYGYTF
TRBV7-2	TRBJ2-2	CASSAGLNTGELFF
TRBV12-3/TRBV12-4	TRBJ1-1	CASRGQRNTEAFF
TRBV7-2	TRBJ2-1	CAPSGSFSCEQFF
TRBV27	TRBJ2-3	CASSLQVTGTGSDTQYF
TRBV5-1	TRBJ2-7	CASSLGSTGGAYEQYF
TRBV28	TRBJ2-7	CASIGQVHEQYF
TRBV7-8	TRBJ2-7	CASSFSRRQGAYEQYF
TRBV24-1	TRBJ2-3	CATSDPGRRGADTQYF
TRBV9	TRBJ1-3	CASSVGRTAISGNTIYF
TRBV7-2	TRBJ2-6	CASSLGGGANVLTF
TRBV29-1	TRBJ1-1	CSVDKLNTEAFF
TRBV2	TRBJ1-3	CASSDLGGNTIYF
TRBV2	TRBJ2-7	CASSSSGRTYEQYF
TRBV7-2	TRBJ2-2	CASNRDRGSTGELFF
TRBV6-1	TRBJ2-3	CASSPQRAQYF
TRBV27	TRBJ2-7	CASSLSTGHTSYEQYF
TRBV7-3	TRBJ1-2	CASSLWAGYGYTF